The rows below give T cell receptor beta chains drawn from one sample of a study of post-analysis software for immune sequencing data. Using its own MiXCR run on the PCR reads, TCRdb lists one record per CDR3 protein. This repertoire shows fewer than 600,000 distinct CDR3 sequences, nearly 45% found once; its top ten account for 9% to 14%. Source material: blood. The receptors come from a girl under 18 with multiple sclerosis. Each CDR3 is given with its conserved first and last residue. The order of the fields is D gene, J gene, V gene, clone size, CDR3 DNA, CDR3 protein. A D gene is named only where the DNA matches it firmly. Where a row states a size, it is once, few, many or the class of an expanded clone; other rows omit it.

. | TRBJ2-7 | TRBV10-3 | . | TGTGCCATCAGTTATGACAGAAGCTCCTACGAGCAGTACTTC | CAISYDRSSYEQYF
TRBD2 | TRBJ2-4 | TRBV4-1 | few | TGCGCCAGCAGCCAAGGACTAGCGGGAGTGCTAGCCAAAAACATTCAGTACTTC | CASSQGLAGVLAKNIQYF
TRBD2 | TRBJ2-1 | TRBV9 | . | TGTGCCAGCAGCGTAGAGCTAGCGGCCTACAATGAGCAGTTCTTC | CASSVELAAYNEQFF
. | TRBJ2-3 | TRBV20-1 | few | TGCAGTGCTAATCGACTCCGGGTTGTAGGAGATACGCAGTATTTT | CSANRLRVVGDTQYF
. | TRBJ1-5 | TRBV6-2/TRBV6-3 | . | TGTGCCAGCAGGATTCCTGTCAAAGGAGGCGTTAATCAGCCCCAGCATTTT | CASRIPVKGGVNQPQHF
. | TRBJ2-7 | TRBV4-1 | . | TGCGCCCGCAGCCTTGGAGGGAGTTCCCCCTACGAGCAGTACTTC | CARSLGGSSPYEQYF
TRBD1 | TRBJ2-7 | TRBV28 | few | TGTGCCAGCAGTTTCCTAGACAGGGCGGCTAACGAGCAGTACTTC | CASSFLDRAANEQYF
TRBD2 | TRBJ2-7 | TRBV14 | . | TGTACCAGCAGCCCCCAGGGACTAGTGGGAGGAAGAGAGCAGTACTTC | CTSSPQGLVGGREQYF
. | TRBJ2-2 | TRBV7-6 | . | TGTGCCAGCAGCTTTGGGACTACCGGGGAGCTGTTTTTT | CASSFGTTGELFF
TRBD1 | TRBJ1-5 | TRBV27 | . | TGTGCCAGTACAGGGGTCGGTCAGCCCCAGCATTTT | CASTGVGQPQHF
. | TRBJ1-2 | TRBV6-5 | . | TGTGCCAGCAGTTACACGGAGGGGGGCTACACCTTC | CASSYTEGGYTF
TRBD1 | TRBJ1-2 | TRBV6-6 | few | TGTGCCAGCAGTTACTCCGGGACAGGGAGGGATGGCTACACCTTC | CASSYSGTGRDGYTF
TRBD1 | TRBJ2-7 | TRBV14 | few | TGTGCCAGCAGCCCCCAAAGCATGGGACAGGGGCGCTCCTACGAGCAGTACTTC | CASSPQSMGQGRSYEQYF
. | TRBJ2-7 | TRBV20-1 | . | TGCAGTGCAAAGGACAGCTACTACGAGCAGTACTTC | CSAKDSYYEQYF
TRBD2 | TRBJ2-1 | TRBV20-1 | few | TGCAGTGCTAGAGAGGCGGGGGCCTACAATGAGCAGTTCTTC | CSAREAGAYNEQFF
TRBD1 | TRBJ2-3 | TRBV12-3/TRBV12-4 | . | TGTGCCAGCAGCGCCCGGGACAGTAGAGCAGATACGCAGTATTTT | CASSARDSRADTQYF
TRBD2 | TRBJ2-1 | TRBV28 | . | TGTGCCAGCAGCCCCCTAGCGGAGAGGGACAATGAGCAGTTCTTC | CASSPLAERDNEQFF